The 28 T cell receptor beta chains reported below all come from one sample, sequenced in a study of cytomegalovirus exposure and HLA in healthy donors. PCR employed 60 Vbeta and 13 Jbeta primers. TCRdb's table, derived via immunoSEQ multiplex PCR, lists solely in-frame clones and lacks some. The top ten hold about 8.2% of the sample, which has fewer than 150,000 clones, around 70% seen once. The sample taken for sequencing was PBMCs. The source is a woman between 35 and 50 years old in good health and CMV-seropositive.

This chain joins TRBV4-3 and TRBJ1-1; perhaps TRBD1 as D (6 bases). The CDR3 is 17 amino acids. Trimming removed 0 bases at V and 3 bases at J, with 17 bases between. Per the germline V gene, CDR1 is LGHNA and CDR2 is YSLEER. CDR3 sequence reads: CASSQDRGAGWDTEAFF. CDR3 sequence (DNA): TGCGCCAGCAGCCAAGATCGGGGGGCAGGGTGGGACACTGAAGCTTTCTTT.

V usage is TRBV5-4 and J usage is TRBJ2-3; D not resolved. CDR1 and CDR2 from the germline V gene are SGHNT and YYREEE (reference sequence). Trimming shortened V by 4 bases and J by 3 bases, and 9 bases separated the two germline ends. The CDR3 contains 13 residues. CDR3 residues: CASSPPRTDTQYF. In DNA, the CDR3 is TGTGCCAGCAGCCCACCCAGGACAGATACGCAGTATTTT.

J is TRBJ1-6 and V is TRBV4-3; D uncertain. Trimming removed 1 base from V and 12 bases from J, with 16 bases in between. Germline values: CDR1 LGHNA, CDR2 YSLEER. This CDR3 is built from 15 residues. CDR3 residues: CASSQGSTSRLPLHF. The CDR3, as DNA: TGCGCCAGCAGCCAAGGGTCAACTTCCCGGTTACCCCTCCACTTT.

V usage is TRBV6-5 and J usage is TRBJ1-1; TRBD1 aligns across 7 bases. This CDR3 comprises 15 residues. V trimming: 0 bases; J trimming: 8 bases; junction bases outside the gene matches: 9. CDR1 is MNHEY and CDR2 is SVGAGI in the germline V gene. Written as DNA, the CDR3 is TGTGCCAGCAGTTACTCCGGGACAGTCCCCCCCGAAGCTTTCTTT. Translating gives CASSYSGTVPPEAFF.

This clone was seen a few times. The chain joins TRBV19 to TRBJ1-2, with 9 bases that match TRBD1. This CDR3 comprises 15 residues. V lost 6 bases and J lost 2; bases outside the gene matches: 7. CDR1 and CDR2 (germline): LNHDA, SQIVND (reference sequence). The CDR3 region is CASRPGTGRNYGYTF. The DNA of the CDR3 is TGTGCCAGTAGACCCGGGACAGGGAGAAACTATGGCTACACCTTC.

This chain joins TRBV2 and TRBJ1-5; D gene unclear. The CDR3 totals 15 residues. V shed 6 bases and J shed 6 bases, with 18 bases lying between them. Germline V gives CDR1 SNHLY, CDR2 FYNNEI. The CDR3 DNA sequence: TGTGCCAGCAGGTTGCGGTCTGGTACGGGTCAGCCCCAGCATTTT. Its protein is CASRLRSGTGQPQHF.

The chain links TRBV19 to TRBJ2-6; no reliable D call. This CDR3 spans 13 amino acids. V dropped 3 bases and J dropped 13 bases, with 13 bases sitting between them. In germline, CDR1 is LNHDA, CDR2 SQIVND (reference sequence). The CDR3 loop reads CASSISSPGVLTF. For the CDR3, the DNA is TGTGCCAGTAGTATTTCCAGCCCCGGGGTCCTGACTTTC.

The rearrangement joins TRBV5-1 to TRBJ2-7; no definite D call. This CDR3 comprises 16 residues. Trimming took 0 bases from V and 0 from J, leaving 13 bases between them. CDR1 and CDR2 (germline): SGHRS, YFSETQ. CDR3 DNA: TGCGCCAGCAGCTTGGCCAAGTCGGCGGTCTCCTACGAGCAGTACTTC. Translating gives CASSLAKSAVSYEQYF.

In DNA form, the CDR3 reads TGTGCCAGCCGCTATCGGGAGGAGGGGCCTGAAGCTTTCTTT. Translating it yields CASRYREEGPEAFF. The chain employs TRBV6-1 and TRBJ1-1; a possible D gene is TRBD1 (5 bases). The germline CDR1 and CDR2 sequences are MNHNS and SASEGT. Trimming took 8 bases from V and 6 from J, leaving 19 bases between them. The CDR3 is 14 residues long.

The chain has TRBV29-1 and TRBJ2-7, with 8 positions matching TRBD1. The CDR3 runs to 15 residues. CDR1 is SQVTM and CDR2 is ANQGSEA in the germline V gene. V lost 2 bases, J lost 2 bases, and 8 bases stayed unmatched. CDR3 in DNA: TGCAGCGTTGAATCCCTGACAGGGGAAACCTACGAGCAGTACTTC. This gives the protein CSVESLTGETYEQYF.

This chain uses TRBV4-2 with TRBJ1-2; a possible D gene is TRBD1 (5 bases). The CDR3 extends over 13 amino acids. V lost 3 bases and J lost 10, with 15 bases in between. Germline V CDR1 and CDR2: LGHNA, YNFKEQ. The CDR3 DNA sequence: TGTGCCAGCAGCCACCCGGAGGGGTTAGTCTACACCTTC. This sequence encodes CASSHPEGLVYTF.

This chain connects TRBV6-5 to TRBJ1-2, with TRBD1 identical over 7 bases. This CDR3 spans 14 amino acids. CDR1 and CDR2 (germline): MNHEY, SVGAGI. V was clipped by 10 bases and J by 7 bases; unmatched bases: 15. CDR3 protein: CATNPEGARGGYTF. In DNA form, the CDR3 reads TGTGCCACCAACCCGGAGGGGGCTCGAGGTGGCTACACCTTC.

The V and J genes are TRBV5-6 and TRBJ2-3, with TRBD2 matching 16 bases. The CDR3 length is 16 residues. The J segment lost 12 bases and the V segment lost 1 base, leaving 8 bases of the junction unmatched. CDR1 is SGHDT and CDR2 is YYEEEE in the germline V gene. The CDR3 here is CASSLWGLAGGPFQYF. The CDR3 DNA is TGTGCCAGCAGCTTGTGGGGACTAGCGGGGGGGCCATTTCAGTATTTT. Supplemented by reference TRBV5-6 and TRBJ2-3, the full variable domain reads DAGVTQSPTHLIKTRGQQVTLRCSPKSGHDTVSWYQQALGQGPQFIFQYYEEEERQRGNFPDRFSGHQFPNYSSELNVNALLLGDSALYLCASSLWGLAGGPFQYFGPGTRLTVL.

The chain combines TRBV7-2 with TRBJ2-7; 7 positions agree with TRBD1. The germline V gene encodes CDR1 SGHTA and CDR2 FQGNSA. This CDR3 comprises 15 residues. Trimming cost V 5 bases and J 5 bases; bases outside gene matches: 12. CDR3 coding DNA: TGTGCCAGCAGCCCTAGCAGACAGGGAAGGCACGAGCAGTACTTC. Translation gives CASSPSRQGRHEQYF. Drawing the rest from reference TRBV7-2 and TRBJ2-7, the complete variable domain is GAGVSQSPSNKVTEKGKDVELRCDPISGHTALYWYRQSLGQGLEFLIYFQGNSAPDKSGLPSDRFSAERTGGSVSTLTIQRTQQEDSAVYLCASSPSRQGRHEQYFGPGTRLTVT.

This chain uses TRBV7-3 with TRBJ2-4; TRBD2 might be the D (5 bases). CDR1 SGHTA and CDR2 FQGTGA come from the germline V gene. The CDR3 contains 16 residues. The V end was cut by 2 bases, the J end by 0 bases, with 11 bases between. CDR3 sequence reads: CASSLGRSLAKNIQYF. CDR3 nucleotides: TGTGCCAGCAGCTTAGGGAGATCCTTAGCCAAAAACATTCAGTACTTC.

The CDR3 nucleotides read TGTGCCAGCAGCTTAGGAGCGGGTAGCGGGGCACTTCCCTACGAGCAGTACTTC. It yields the protein CASSLGAGSGALPYEQYF. The V gene is TRBV7-2, the J gene TRBJ2-7, with TRBD2 identical over 8 bases. J gave up 2 bases and V 1 base, and 13 bases lay outside the gene matches. The CDR3 sequence is 18 residues long. The germline V gene encodes CDR1 SGHTA and CDR2 FQGNSA. The full variable domain, its missing parts supplied by reference TRBV7-2 and TRBJ2-7, is GAGVSQSPSNKVTEKGKDVELRCDPISGHTALYWYRQSLGQGLEFLIYFQGNSAPDKSGLPSDRFSAERTGGSVSTLTIQRTQQEDSAVYLCASSLGAGSGALPYEQYFGPGTRLTVT.

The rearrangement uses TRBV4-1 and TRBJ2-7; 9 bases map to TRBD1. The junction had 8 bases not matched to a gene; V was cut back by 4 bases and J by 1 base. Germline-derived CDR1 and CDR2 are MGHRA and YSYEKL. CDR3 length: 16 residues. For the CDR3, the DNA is TGCGCCAGCAGCCCTAACTCGGGACAGGGTTCCTACGAGCAGTACTTC. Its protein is CASSPNSGQGSYEQYF.

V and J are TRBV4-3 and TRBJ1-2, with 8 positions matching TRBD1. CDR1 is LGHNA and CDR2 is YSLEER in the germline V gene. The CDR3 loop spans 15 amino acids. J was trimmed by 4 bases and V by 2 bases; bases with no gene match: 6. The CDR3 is CASSQSFRGPYGYTF. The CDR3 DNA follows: TGCGCCAGCAGCCAATCCTTCAGGGGGCCCTATGGCTACACCTTC.

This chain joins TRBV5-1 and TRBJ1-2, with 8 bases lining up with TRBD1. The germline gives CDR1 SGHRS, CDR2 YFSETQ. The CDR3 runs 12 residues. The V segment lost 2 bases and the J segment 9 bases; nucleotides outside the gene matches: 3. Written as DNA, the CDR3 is TGCGCCAGCAGCTTCCGGACAGGGCGCTACACCTTC. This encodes CASSFRTGRYTF.

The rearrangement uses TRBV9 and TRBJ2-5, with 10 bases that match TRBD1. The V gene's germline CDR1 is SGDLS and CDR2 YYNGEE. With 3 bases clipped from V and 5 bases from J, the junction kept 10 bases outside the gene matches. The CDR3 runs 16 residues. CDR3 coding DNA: TGTGCCAGCAGCGCACGACCGGGACAGGGGTGGGAGACCCAGTACTTC. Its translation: CASSARPGQGWETQYF.

The CDR3 DNA reads TGTGCCAGCAGCCTACGCACAGGGGGTGGAAACACCATATATTTT. The encoded protein is CASSLRTGGGNTIYF. The V gene is TRBV7-2, the J gene TRBJ1-3, with 8 bases identical to TRBD1. Germline loops: CDR1 SGHTA, CDR2 FQGNSA. The junction had 6 bases not matched to a gene; V was cut back by 5 bases and J by 3 bases. This CDR3 is 15 amino acids long.

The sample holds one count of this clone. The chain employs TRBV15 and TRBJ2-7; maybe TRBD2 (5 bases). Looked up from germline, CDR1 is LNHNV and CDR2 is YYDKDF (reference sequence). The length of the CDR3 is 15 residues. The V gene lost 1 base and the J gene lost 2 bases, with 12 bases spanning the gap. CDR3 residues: CATSRGFGVAYEQYF. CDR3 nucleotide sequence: TGTGCCACCAGCAGAGGGTTCGGGGTAGCCTACGAGCAGTACTTC.

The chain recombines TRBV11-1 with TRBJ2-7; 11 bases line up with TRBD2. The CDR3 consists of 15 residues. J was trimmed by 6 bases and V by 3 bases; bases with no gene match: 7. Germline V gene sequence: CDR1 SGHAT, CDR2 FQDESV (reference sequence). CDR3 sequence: CASSFRTGLAAEQYF. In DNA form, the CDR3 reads TGTGCCAGCAGCTTCAGAACGGGACTAGCGGCCGAGCAGTACTTC.

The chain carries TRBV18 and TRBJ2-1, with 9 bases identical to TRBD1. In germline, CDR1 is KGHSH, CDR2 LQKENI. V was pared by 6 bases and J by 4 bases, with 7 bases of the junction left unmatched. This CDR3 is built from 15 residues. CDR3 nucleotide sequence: TGTGCCAGCTCCTTGGGACAGGGAGCGTACAATGAGCAGTTCTTC. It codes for CASSLGQGAYNEQFF.

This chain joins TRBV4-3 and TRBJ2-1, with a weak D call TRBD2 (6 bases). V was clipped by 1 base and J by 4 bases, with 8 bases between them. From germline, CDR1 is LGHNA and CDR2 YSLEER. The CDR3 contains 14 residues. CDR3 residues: CASSQVRGYNEQFF. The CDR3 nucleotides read TGCGCCAGCAGCCAAGTCCGGGGGTACAATGAGCAGTTCTTC.

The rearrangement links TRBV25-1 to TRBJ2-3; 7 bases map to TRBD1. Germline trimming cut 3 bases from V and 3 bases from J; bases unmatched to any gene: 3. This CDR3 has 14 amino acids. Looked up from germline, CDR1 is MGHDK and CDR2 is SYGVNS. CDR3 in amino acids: CASSEFRGTDTQYF. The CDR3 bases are TGTGCCAGCAGTGAGTTCAGGGGGACAGATACGCAGTATTTT.

CDR3 bases: TGTGCCAGCAGCCCCAGGTCGGGCAATCAGCCCCAGCATTTT. Translated, it gives CASSPRSGNQPQHF. This rearrangement joins TRBV7-9 to TRBJ1-5; D remains unclear. V shed 5 bases and J shed 2 bases, with 10 bases lying between them. This CDR3 region has 14 residues. The germline gives CDR1 SEHNR, CDR2 FQNEAQ (reference sequence).

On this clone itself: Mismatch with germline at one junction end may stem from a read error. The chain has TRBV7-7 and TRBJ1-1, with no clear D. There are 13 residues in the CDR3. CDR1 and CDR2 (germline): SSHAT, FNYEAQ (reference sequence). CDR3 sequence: CASSLATNTEAFF. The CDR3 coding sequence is TGTGCTAGCAGCTTAGCTACTAACACTGAAGCTTTCTTT.